This T cell receptor (beta chain) was sequenced for a study of CXCR3-negative and CXCR3-positive naive CD8 T cells. Germline CDR1 and CDR2: GTSNPN and SVGIG (reference sequence). The CDR3 is made up of 13 amino acids. Libraries were UMI-labeled 5' RACE TRB cDNA. TCRdb reprocessed the 5' RACE reads and keeps a single row for each CDR3 protein, giving no DNA. The sample has tens of thousands of distinct CDR3 sequences. The sequenced sample consisted of naive CXCR3- CD8+ T cells from blood. Described subset: CD45RO-CCR7+CD27+CD95- naive CD8+ T cells lacking CXCR3 (TNR3-). The V call is TRBV30, the J call TRBJ2-7; the TRBD2 assignment by TCRdb is unverifiable without DNA. The sequence came from a human donor in good health. Some clones in this sample may be carry-over from other donors' samples. The CDR3 loop reads CAWRRPPRPEQYF.